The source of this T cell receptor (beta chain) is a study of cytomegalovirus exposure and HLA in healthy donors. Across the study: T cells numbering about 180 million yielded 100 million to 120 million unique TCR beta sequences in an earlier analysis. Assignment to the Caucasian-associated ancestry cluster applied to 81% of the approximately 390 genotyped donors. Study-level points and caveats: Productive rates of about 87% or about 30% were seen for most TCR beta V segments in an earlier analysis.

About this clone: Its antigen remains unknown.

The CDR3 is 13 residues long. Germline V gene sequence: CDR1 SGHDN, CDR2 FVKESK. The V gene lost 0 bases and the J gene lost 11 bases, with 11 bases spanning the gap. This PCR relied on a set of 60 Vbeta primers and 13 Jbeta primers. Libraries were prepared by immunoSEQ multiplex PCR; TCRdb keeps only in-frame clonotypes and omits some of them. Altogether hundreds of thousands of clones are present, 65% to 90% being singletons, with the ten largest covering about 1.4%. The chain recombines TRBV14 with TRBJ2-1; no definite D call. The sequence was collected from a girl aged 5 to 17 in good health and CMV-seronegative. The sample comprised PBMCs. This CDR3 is CASSQDKVLKQFF. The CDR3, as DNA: TGTGCCAGCAGCCAAGATAAGGTACTAAAGCAGTTCTTC.